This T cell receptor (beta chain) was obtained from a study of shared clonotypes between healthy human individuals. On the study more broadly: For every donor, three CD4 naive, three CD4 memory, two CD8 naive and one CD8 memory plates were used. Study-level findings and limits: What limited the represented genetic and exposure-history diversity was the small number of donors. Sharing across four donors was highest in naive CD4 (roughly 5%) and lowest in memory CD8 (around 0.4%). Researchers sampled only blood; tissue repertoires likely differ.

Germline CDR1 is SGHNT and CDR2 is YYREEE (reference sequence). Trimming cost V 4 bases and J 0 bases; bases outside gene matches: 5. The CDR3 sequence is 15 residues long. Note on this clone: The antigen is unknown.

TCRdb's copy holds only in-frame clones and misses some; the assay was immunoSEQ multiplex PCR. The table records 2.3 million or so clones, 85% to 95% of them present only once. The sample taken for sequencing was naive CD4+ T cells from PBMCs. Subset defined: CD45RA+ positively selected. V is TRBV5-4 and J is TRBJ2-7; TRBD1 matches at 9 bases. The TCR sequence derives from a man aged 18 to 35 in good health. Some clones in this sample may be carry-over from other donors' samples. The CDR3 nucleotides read TGTGCCAGCAGCAGGACAGGGGACCTCTCCTACGAGCAGTACTTC. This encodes CASSRTGDLSYEQYF.